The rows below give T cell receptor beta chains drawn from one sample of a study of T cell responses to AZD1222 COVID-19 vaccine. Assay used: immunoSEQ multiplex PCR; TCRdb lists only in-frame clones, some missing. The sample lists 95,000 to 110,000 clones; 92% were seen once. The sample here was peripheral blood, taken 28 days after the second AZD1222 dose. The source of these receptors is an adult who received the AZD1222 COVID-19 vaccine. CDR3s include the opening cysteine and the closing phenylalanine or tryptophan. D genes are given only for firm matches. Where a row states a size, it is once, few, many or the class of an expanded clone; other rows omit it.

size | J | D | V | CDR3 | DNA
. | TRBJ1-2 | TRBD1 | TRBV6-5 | CASSQRQGSNYGYTF | TGTGCCAGCAGCCAACGACAGGGCTCTAACTATGGCTACACCTTC
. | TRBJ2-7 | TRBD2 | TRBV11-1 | CASSLVGGIYEQYF | TGTGCCAGCAGCTTAGTGGGGGGGATCTACGAGCAGTACTTC
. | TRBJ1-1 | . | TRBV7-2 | CASSLASGRAFF | TGTGCCAGCAGCCTCGCCTCGGGGCGAGCTTTCTTT
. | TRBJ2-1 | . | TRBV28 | CASSPPRGVLPGAEFF | TGTGCCAGCAGTCCCCCCCGGGGAGTGTTACCTGGAGCGGAGTTCTTC
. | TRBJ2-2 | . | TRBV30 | CAWMAGQLTGELFF | TGTGCCTGGATGGCGGGACAGCTGACTGGGGAGCTGTTTTTT
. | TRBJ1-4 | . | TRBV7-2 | CASSSLFGGEAEKLFF | TGTGCCAGCAGCTCCTTATTCGGGGGGGAAGCAGAAAAACTGTTTTTT
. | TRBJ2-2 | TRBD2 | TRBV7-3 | CASSLLAGGSPGELFF | TGTGCCAGCAGCTTACTGGCGGGGGGTTCCCCCGGGGAGCTGTTTTTT
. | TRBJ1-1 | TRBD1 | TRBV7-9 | CASSFRGPEAFF | TGTGCCAGCAGCTTCAGGGGGCCTGAAGCTTTCTTT
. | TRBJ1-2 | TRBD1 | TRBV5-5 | CASSPTGQANYGYTF | TGTGCCAGCAGCCCTACAGGACAGGCTAACTATGGCTACACCTTC
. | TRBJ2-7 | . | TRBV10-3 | CAISGATGSYEQYF | TGTGCCATCAGTGGTGCTACAGGGAGTTACGAGCAGTACTTC
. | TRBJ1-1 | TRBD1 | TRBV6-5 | CASSFRQGFTEAFF | TGTGCCAGCAGTTTTCGACAGGGCTTCACTGAAGCTTTCTTT
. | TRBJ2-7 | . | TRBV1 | CTSSPSNWTSIVEQYF | TGCACCAGCAGCCCCTCCAACTGGACTAGCATCGTCGAGCAGTACTTC
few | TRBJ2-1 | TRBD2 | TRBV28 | CASRPPGGVNEQFF | TGTGCCAGCCGCCCCCCGGGAGGGGTCAATGAGCAGTTCTTC
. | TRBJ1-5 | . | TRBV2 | CASSEVHNQPQHF | TGTGCCAGCAGTGAAGTCCACAATCAGCCCCAGCATTTT
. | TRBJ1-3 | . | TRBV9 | CASSPEGRVGNTIYF | TGTGCCAGCAGCCCAGAAGGCAGGGTAGGAAACACCATATATTTT
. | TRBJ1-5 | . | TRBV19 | CASSIGTKGGSAPQHF | TGTGCCAGTAGTATTGGGACCAAGGGGGGATCAGCCCCCCAGCATTTT
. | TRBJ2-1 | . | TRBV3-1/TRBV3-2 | CASSQEKEIFGPRYNEQFF | TGTGCCAGCAGCCAAGAAAAAGAGATCTTCGGGCCTCGATACAATGAGCAGTTCTTC
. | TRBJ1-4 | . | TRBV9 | CASSVGGATNEKLFF | TGTGCCAGCAGCGTAGGGGGGGCAACTAATGAAAAACTGTTTTTT
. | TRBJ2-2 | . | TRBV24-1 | CATSDWAAGELFF | TGTGCCACCAGTGATTGGGCCGCCGGGGAGCTGTTTTTT
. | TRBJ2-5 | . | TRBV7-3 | CASSIGGSETQYF | TGTGCCAGCAGCATTGGCGGTTCGGAGACCCAGTACTTC
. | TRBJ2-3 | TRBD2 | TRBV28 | CASSQRGPQYF | TGTGCCAGCAGTCAGCGGGGACCGCAGTATTTT
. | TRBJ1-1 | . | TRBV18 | CASSPLTGETEAFF | TGTGCCAGCTCACCACTCACGGGCGAGACTGAAGCTTTCTTT